These T cell receptor beta chains were read from a single sample in a study of T cells after yellow fever vaccination. TCRdb reanalysed the 5' RACE reads using MiXCR and keeps one entry per CDR3 protein. This sample carries 200,000 to 300,000 distinct CDR3 sequences, roughly 6.2% of them seen once, and the ten largest clones take approximately 0.99%. Sequencing was performed on CD4+ T cells sorted from PBMCs, taken on the day of the yellow fever booster vaccination. The source is a young man who received the YFV17D yellow fever vaccine. CDR3s include the opening cysteine and the closing phenylalanine or tryptophan. Fields, in order: V gene, clone size, CDR3 protein. Where a row states a size, it is once, few, many or the class of an expanded clone; other rows omit it.

>TRBV4-2|few
CASSQDSGGHRSYEQYF
>TRBV6-1|many
CASRASGQGFGYTF
>TRBV6-2/TRBV6-3|many
CASRRPGQASYEQYF
>TRBV20-1|-
CSATTGLYPTTYEQYF
>TRBV7-9|few
CASSLKRSSGNTIYF
>TRBV7-3|few
CASSQGASGTYEQYF
>TRBV6-1|-
CASTLDRSYTEAFF
>TRBV28|many
CASSYGRAALDGELFF
>TRBV6-1|few
CASSLDDSDTQYF
>TRBV5-1|few
CASSLESGVSSYEQYF
>TRBV5-6|-
CASSLFEGAQTQYF
>TRBV29-1|-
CSVGGTGGETQYF
>TRBV28|many
CASSSLAASSYEQYF
>TRBV12-3/TRBV12-4|many
CASSLQTGDGKNIQYF
>TRBV7-2|many
CASSLGLAGLYF
>TRBV18|few
CASSPSLGNRLQETQYF
>TRBV6-2/TRBV6-3|few
CASANRLGTEAFF
>TRBV21-1|few
CASSKEGRGRAASVSQPQHF
>TRBV5-1|many
CASSNDRADTQYF
>TRBV30|-
CAWSSSVYEQYF
>TRBV30|few
CAWTVRTSYEQYF
>TRBV11-2|many
CASSLDRDRVHEQYF
>TRBV28|many
CASSTRGVTYEQYF